A selection of T cell receptor beta chains follows, all from one sample in a study of shared clonotypes between healthy human individuals. Produced via immunoSEQ multiplex PCR; TCRdb's table is partial and in-frame only. The sample records over a million clones, 70% to 80% being singletons. Sequenced material: memory CD4+ T cells from PBMCs. The receptor source for this set is a man younger than 30 in good health. Some clones in this sample may be carry-over from other donors' samples. Each CDR3 is given with its conserved first and last residue. D genes are given only for firm matches. Clone size, where shown, is once, few, many, or a class for clones that have expanded.

CASSSGTASNYGYTF,TGCGCCAGCAGCAGCGGGACAGCCTCTAACTATGGCTACACCTTC,.,TRBJ1-2,TRBV5-1,TRBD1
CAAIRTDSNGEAFF,TGCGCCGCGATTCGGACAGACTCTAATGGTGAAGCTTTCTTT,.,TRBJ1-1,TRBV10-2,.
CASSLTGVQETQYF,TGTGCCAGCTCACTAACAGGAGTCCAAGAGACCCAGTACTTC,.,TRBJ2-5,TRBV18,.
CAISDRDSNQPQHF,TGTGCCATCAGTGACAGAGATAGCAATCAGCCCCAGCATTTT,.,TRBJ1-5,TRBV10-3,.
CASSQSLIWNTEAFF,TGTGCCAGCAGCCAGTCCCTTATTTGGAACACTGAAGCTTTCTTT,.,TRBJ1-1,TRBV27,.
CASSSGDRANTEAFF,TGCGCCAGCAGCTCGGGGGACAGGGCTAACACTGAAGCTTTCTTT,.,TRBJ1-1,TRBV5-1,TRBD1
CASSPRTGEKFF,TGTGCCAGCAGCCCCCGTACAGGGGAAAAGTTCTTC,.,TRBJ2-1,TRBV7-3,TRBD1
CASSYRGRGTDTQYF,TGTGCCAGCAGTTACAGGGGCCGCGGCACAGATACGCAGTATTTT,.,TRBJ2-3,TRBV6-4,TRBD1
CASSEAGTTYEQYF,TGTGCCAGCAGTGAAGCCGGGACGACCTACGAGCAGTACTTC,.,TRBJ2-7,TRBV6-1,.
CASTPGWIQPQHF,TGTGCCAGCACCCCCGGTTGGATTCAGCCCCAGCATTTT,.,TRBJ1-5,TRBV2,.
CASTALAGESGANVLTF,TGTGCCAGTACCGCACTAGCGGGAGAGTCTGGGGCCAACGTCCTGACTTTC,many,TRBJ2-6,TRBV19,TRBD2
CASSQKLLAGLYNEQFF,TGTGCCAGCAGTCAGAAACTACTAGCGGGGTTGTACAATGAGCAGTTCTTC,.,TRBJ2-1,TRBV14,TRBD2
CATQPESSVSSEQFF,TGCGCCACCCAACCGGAGAGTAGCGTCAGTTCGGAGCAGTTCTTC,.,TRBJ2-1,TRBV5-1,.
CASSPQNENTEAFF,TGTGCCAGCAGTCCCCAGAACGAGAACACTGAAGCTTTCTTT,.,TRBJ1-1,TRBV2,.
CASSPPGGRAFF,TGTGCCAGCAGCCCCCCGGGGGGGCGTGCTTTCTTT,few,TRBJ1-1,TRBV11-2,.
CASSSPGQGPLYF,TGTGCCAGCAGCTCGCCGGGACAGGGTCCCTTGTACTTC,few,TRBJ2-7,TRBV11-2,TRBD1
CSASTARAFF,TGCAGTGCCTCGACAGCAAGAGCTTTCTTT,.,TRBJ1-1,TRBV20-1,.
CAWKRSPINTGELFF,TGTGCCTGGAAACGGAGCCCCATCAACACCGGGGAGCTGTTTTTT,.,TRBJ2-2,TRBV30,.
CASSPGGGVGDTQYF,TGCGCCAGCAGCCCTGGAGGGGGAGTTGGAGATACGCAGTATTTT,.,TRBJ2-3,TRBV5-1,.
CASSLGGGTNTGELFF,TGTGCCAGCAGCTTAGGAGGCGGAACGAACACCGGGGAGCTGTTTTTT,.,TRBJ2-2,TRBV7-7,.
CASSSDSGNTIYF,TGTGCCAGCAGCTCAGACTCTGGAAACACCATATATTTT,.,TRBJ1-3,TRBV11-2,.
CAISDQTGGGKLFF,TGTGCCATCAGTGACCAGACAGGGGGCGGAAAACTGTTTTTT,.,TRBJ1-4,TRBV10-3,TRBD1
CASSLVLGKGARQQFF,TGTGCCAGCAGTTTAGTTCTCGGGAAAGGAGCCAGGCAGCAGTTCTTC,.,TRBJ2-1,TRBV28,.
CASSIGVANTGELFF,TGTGCCAGTAGTATAGGAGTTGCGAACACCGGGGAGCTGTTTTTT,.,TRBJ2-2,TRBV19,.